A single TCR beta chain is shown here with its context. As yet, its antigen is unknown. The entry originates in a study of cytomegalovirus exposure and HLA in healthy donors. Only in-frame clones appear in the TCRdb table, and some are missing; sequencing was by immunoSEQ multiplex PCR. The sample carries some 130,000 clones, 89% recorded once. General study findings and limits: The classifier, whose performance was assessed in both the original and validation cohorts, reportedly diagnosed cytomegalovirus status with high specificity and sensitivity. Researchers counted roughly 150 TCR beta chains as cytomegalovirus-associated.

The CDR3 length is 15 residues. The sequence was collected from a woman aged 18-30 years in good health and CMV-seronegative. The V gene is TRBV21-1, the J gene TRBJ1-2. TRBV21-1 is a documented pseudogene. The sample consisted of PBMCs. CDR3 nucleotides: TGTGCCAGCAGCAAAGGAGGAGGGAACTACTATGGCTACACCTTC. As protein: CASSKGGGNYYGYTF.